Listed below are T cell receptor beta chains from one sample, sequenced in a study of blood T cells in healthy people across ages. Each CDR3 protein gets one entry after TCRdb re-called the 5' RACE reads with MiXCR. The profile shows about 1.7 million distinct CDR3 sequences, over 25% of them singletons. The sequencing input was blood. The source is a woman in her 30s in good health. Both conserved end residues are part of each CDR3.

v_gene | len | CDR3aa
TRBV20-1 | 14 | CSARDVTGDETQYF
TRBV10-3 | 17 | CAISDPRLAGEENEQFF
TRBV7-2 | 15 | CASSLSSGSTHEQFF
TRBV12-3/TRBV12-4 | 14 | CASSLSSGRGEQYF
TRBV20-1 | 13 | CSARPGAIDEQYF
TRBV20-1 | 13 | CSARDPGYNEQFF
TRBV4-1 | 16 | CASSQEAIGVGQPQHF
TRBV18 | 14 | CASSDSGTSLVQYF
TRBV3-1 | 13 | CASSRSPQETQYF
TRBV20-1 | 15 | CSAISQNTNAYEQYF
TRBV20-1 | 12 | CSAQGLAGVQFF
TRBV12-3/TRBV12-4 | 16 | CASSRGAGNSNQPQHF
TRBV20-1 | 16 | CSAKDVGAGGKNIQYF
TRBV5-5 | 12 | CASSTYNYGYTF
TRBV7-2 | 14 | CASSVGQVIDTQYF
TRBV20-1 | 13 | CSARPTEYTEAFF
TRBV7-2 | 15 | CASSAPLGRSYEQYF
TRBV20-1 | 13 | CSATTGQGRPQHF
TRBV7-9 | 15 | CASSAPGQGKDEQYF
TRBV18 | 17 | CASSPGPEGSASYEQYF
TRBV5-1 | 17 | CASSVGAGGAISDTQYF
TRBV4-1 | 17 | CASSQDLVVSGGNEQFF
TRBV11-2 | 14 | CASSLVDLTDTQYF
TRBV29-1 | 15 | CSVRSSGTGGAEQYF
TRBV29-1 | 16 | CSVDSGLAVYADTQYF
TRBV10-3 | 20 | CAISEIDGAGGAGGRNEQFF
TRBV7-3 | 15 | CASSSRGGGGDTQYF
TRBV7-9 | 15 | CASSLSGLLGEKLFF
TRBV20-1 | 11 | CSAKGRDGYTF
TRBV24-1 | 15 | CATSDLRGSTDTQYF
TRBV5-1 | 15 | CASSLAAGQYNEQFF
TRBV5-1 | 16 | CASSSGTDRQNEKLFF
TRBV4-1 | 15 | CASSQDRAGPGVLTF
TRBV5-1 | 16 | CASSLESRRGPDTQYF
TRBV4-2 | 18 | CASSQEGGARTHNYEQYF
TRBV15 | 15 | CATSRVASRPAEQFF
TRBV7-2 | 16 | CASSYTGGAWNTEAFF
TRBV20-1 | 14 | CSAGREGGVYEQYF
TRBV29-1 | 13 | CSVEDRVDRDIYF
TRBV7-9 | 14 | CASSLQGAGLEAFF
TRBV2 | 17 | CASGTGGQRSSYNEQFF
TRBV7-9 | 12 | CASGRDREEQYF
TRBV7-2 | 14 | CASSLAGLQEIQYF
TRBV27 | 16 | CASSRQGLSGANVLTF
TRBV19 | 13 | CASSTSRGYEQYF
TRBV12-3/TRBV12-4 | 16 | CASSLASGTGRYEQYF
TRBV29-1 | 14 | CSFLREVSTDTQYF